This T cell receptor beta chain comes out of a study of response to subunit inactivated influenza vaccine. A single record per CDR3 protein comes from TCRdb applying MiXCR to the RT-PCR reads. The sample carries about 700,000 distinct CDR3 sequences, approximately 15% recorded once. This clonotype was found a few times. Its antigen is still unknown. Study-level results: It was the authors' suggestion that each seasonal influenza vaccination recruits few new T cells.

This clonotype was sampled from a middle-aged man who received an inactivated influenza vaccine. The starting material was PBMCs from blood, obtained 14 days before vaccination.

The chain's CDR3 is CASSLRPSSGISYEQYF. CDR3 nucleotide sequence: TGTGCCAGCAGCCTTAGGCCGTCTAGCGGGATAAGCTACGAGCAGTACTTC. The rearrangement uses TRBV7-2 and TRBJ2-7, with TRBD2 identical over 9 bases. The CDR3 consists of 17 residues. V shed 5 bases and J 3 bases; nucleotides not matched to a gene: 14. Germline V gives CDR1 SGHTA, CDR2 FQGNSA.